The 23 T cell receptor beta chains reported below all come from one sample, sequenced in a study of blood T cell repertoires in COVID-19. Some clones are missing from TCRdb's copy, which holds only in-frame ones; the method was immunoSEQ multiplex PCR. The sample includes some 290,000 clones, roughly 90% of them seen just once. Sequenced sample: peripheral blood. These receptors came from a woman under 40 with COVID-19, enrolled during active disease.

The genes are TRBV6-5 and TRBJ2-7; the D gene is possibly TRBD2 (5 bases). CDR1 and CDR2 (germline): MNHEY, SVGAGI. The CDR3 is 12 amino acids. The V gene lost 5 bases and the J gene lost 6 bases, with 11 bases spanning the gap. CDR3 in amino acids: CASSPRGSEQYF. Here the CDR3 DNA reads TGTGCCAGCAGTCCACGGGGATCCGAGCAGTACTTC.

This chain joins TRBV27 and TRBJ2-1, with 7 bases aligning to TRBD2. The CDR3 is 16 residues long. The J segment lost 8 bases and the V segment lost 2 bases, leaving 12 bases of the junction unmatched. The germline V gene encodes CDR1 MNHEY and CDR2 SMNVEV (reference sequence). CDR3 sequence reads: CASSLGWSGVVHEQFF. In DNA form, the CDR3 reads TGTGCCAGCAGTTTAGGTTGGAGCGGGGTTGTACATGAGCAGTTCTTC.

The rearrangement uses TRBV30 and TRBJ1-5; a possible D gene is TRBD1 (5 bases). CDR3 size: 14 residues. Trimming shortened V by 4 bases and J by 5 bases, and 15 bases separated the two germline ends. Germline assignment: CDR1 GTSNPN and CDR2 SVGIG (reference sequence). The CDR3 is CAWTGGGQHQPQHF. Here the CDR3 DNA reads TGTGCCTGGACCGGGGGAGGGCAGCATCAGCCCCAGCATTTT.

The V and J genes are TRBV6-5 and TRBJ1-1; TRBD1 is a possible D gene (6 bases). V was pared by 6 bases and J by 6 bases, with 20 bases between. Germline-derived CDR1 and CDR2 are MNHEY and SVGAGI. The CDR3 runs 15 residues. The CDR3 reads CASSRVGGGPAEAFF. CDR3 DNA: TGTGCCAGCAGCCGCGTTGGGGGGGGGCCGGCTGAAGCTTTCTTT.

The rearrangement links TRBV18 to TRBJ2-1; 8 positions agree with TRBD1. This CDR3 contains 16 residues. With 3 bases clipped from V and 4 bases from J, the junction kept 8 bases outside the gene matches. Per the germline V gene, CDR1 is KGHSH and CDR2 is LQKENI. In DNA form, the CDR3 reads TGTGCCAGCTCACCCCCCACAGGGGGAGTTTACAATGAGCAGTTCTTC. The encoded protein is CASSPPTGGVYNEQFF.

The V call is TRBV14, the J call TRBJ2-3; the D gene is possibly TRBD2 (6 bases). V shed 1 base and J shed 2 bases, with 19 bases lying between them. Germline loops: CDR1 SGHDN, CDR2 FVKESK. The CDR3 runs to 18 residues. Here the CDR3 reads CASSQGLLRAGYTDTQYF. For the CDR3, the DNA is TGTGCCAGCAGCCAAGGGCTCCTTAGAGCGGGCTACACAGATACGCAGTATTTT.

This clone was detected only a few times. This chain uses TRBV7-2 with TRBJ1-2; 7 nucleotides align to TRBD1. Trimming took 6 bases from V and 3 from J; bases not matched to a gene: 7. Germline lookup yields CDR1 SGHTA and CDR2 FQGNSA. CDR3 length equals 14 residues. CDR3 nucleotide sequence: TGTGCCAGCAGTATGACAGGGTACGACTATGGCTACACCTTC. This encodes CASSMTGYDYGYTF.

For this clone: At the DNA level, this CDR3 is encoded by other sequences in the same sample as well. This sequence joins TRBV5-1 and TRBJ1-1; D is unclear. The V gene lost 0 bases and the J gene lost 1 base, with 7 bases spanning the gap. Germline V gives CDR1 SGHRS, CDR2 YFSETQ. The CDR3 totals 14 residues. This CDR3 reads CASSLGGPNTEAFF. CDR3 nucleotide sequence: TGCGCCAGCAGCTTGGGAGGGCCGAACACTGAAGCTTTCTTT.

V usage is TRBV5-6 and J usage is TRBJ2-3; 7 bases fit TRBD2. The germline CDR1 and CDR2 sequences are SGHDT and YYEEEE. Trimming at V came to 4 bases and at J to 3 bases, leaving 11 bases not matched to a gene. The length of the CDR3 is 16 residues. The CDR3 DNA sequence: TGTGCCAGCAGCGGGCCTAGCGGAGCGGGGACAGATACGCAGTATTTT. Translating it yields CASSGPSGAGTDTQYF.

The chain is built from TRBV4-1 and TRBJ2-3; the D gene is possibly TRBD2 (5 bases). Germline V gene sequence: CDR1 MGHRA, CDR2 YSYEKL. The V end lost 2 bases, the J end lost 3 bases, and 18 bases lay between the germline ends. This CDR3 spans 17 amino acids. CDR3 protein: CASSQLPVLRGTDTQYF. The CDR3 region has the DNA TGCGCCAGCAGCCAATTGCCCGTTCTACGCGGGACAGATACGCAGTATTTT.

The CDR3 bases are TGTGCCTGGATCTACAGCAGAATGAACACTGAAGCTTTCTTT. Encoded protein: CAWIYSRMNTEAFF. V is TRBV30 and J is TRBJ1-1, with no clear D. This CDR3 comprises 14 residues. From germline, CDR1 is GTSNPN and CDR2 SVGIG (reference sequence). The V end was cut by 4 bases, the J end by 0 bases, with 12 bases between.

This clone appeared once. This sequence joins TRBV29-1 and TRBJ2-4; TRBD2 aligns across 7 bases. This CDR3 is 14 amino acids long. Germline CDR1 reads SQVTM; CDR2 reads ANQGSEA. Trimming took 4 bases from V and 4 from J; bases not matched to a gene: 7. The CDR3 protein is CSVVERGPKNIQYF. DNA for the CDR3: TGCAGCGTTGTCGAGCGGGGCCCTAAAAACATTCAGTACTTC.

This clone was detected once. The chain employs TRBV7-2 and TRBJ2-1; D uncertain. Germline V gene data show CDR1 as SGHTA and CDR2 as FQGNSA. The CDR3 runs to 18 residues. Deletions cut 5 bases from V and 4 bases from J, with 24 bases between. This CDR3 reads CASSNPSGGSPVYNEQFF. The DNA for the CDR3 is TGTGCCAGCAGCAACCCCTCCGGCGGTAGCCCTGTATACAATGAGCAGTTCTTC.

The rearrangement uses TRBV2 and TRBJ2-1; D possibly corresponds to TRBD2 (6 bases). Trimming removed 6 bases from V and 3 bases from J, with 15 bases in between. Germline lookup yields CDR1 SNHLY and CDR2 FYNNEI. The CDR3 loop spans 15 amino acids. Here the CDR3 reads CASRGYGGFYNEQFF. CDR3 coding DNA: TGTGCCAGCAGGGGCTATGGGGGGTTCTACAATGAGCAGTTCTTC.

The chain is built from TRBV30 and TRBJ2-7; D call uncertain. The V gene's germline CDR1 is GTSNPN and CDR2 SVGIG (reference sequence). V lost 0 bases and J 6 bases, leaving 6 bases between the germline ends. The CDR3 has 11 amino acids. The CDR3 coding sequence is TGTGCCTGGAGTGTCACGAGCGAGCAGTACTTC. Translated, it gives CAWSVTSEQYF.

This chain links TRBV4-1 with TRBJ2-5; D is undetermined. Germline V lookup: CDR1 MGHRA, CDR2 YSYEKL. Trimming removed 0 bases from V and 4 bases from J, with 12 bases in between. The CDR3 spans 15 residues. The CDR3 bases are TGCGCCAGCAGCCAAGATGACATGATTCCAGAGACCCAGTACTTC. As protein: CASSQDDMIPETQYF.

This chain connects TRBV24-1 to TRBJ1-2; 9 positions agree with TRBD1. The V gene's germline CDR1 is KGHDR and CDR2 SFDVKD. V dropped 7 bases and J dropped 6; count of bases not matched to a gene: 8. The CDR3 sequence is 14 residues long. Written as DNA, the CDR3 is TGTGCCACCAGGGGACAGGGCGATCTGGATGGCTACACCTTC. Its protein is CATRGQGDLDGYTF.

This chain joins TRBV2 and TRBJ1-1; D gene uncertain. Germline V lookup: CDR1 SNHLY, CDR2 FYNNEI. This CDR3 is 14 amino acids long. Trimming pared 8 bases from V and 2 bases from J, leaving 15 bases between. The CDR3 loop reads CASRGEPFNTEAFF. The CDR3 DNA reads TGTGCCAGCCGCGGGGAGCCGTTTAACACTGAAGCTTTCTTT. The full variable domain, in which reference TRBV2 and TRBJ1-1 provide the parts outside the CDR3, is EPEVTQTPSHQVTQMGQEVILRCVPISNHLYFYWYRQILGQKVEFLVSFYNNEISEKSEIFDDQFSVERPDGSNFTLKIRSTKLEDSAMYFCASRGEPFNTEAFFGQGTRLTVV.

Points on this clone: Distinct nucleotide sequences in the sample also encode this CDR3. This chain links TRBV5-1 with TRBJ1-2; D uncertain. Germline V lookup: CDR1 SGHRS, CDR2 YFSETQ. The CDR3 loop spans 13 amino acids. The ends were cut back, 3 bases at V and 2 bases at J, with 8 bases in the middle. The CDR3 region has the DNA TGCGCCAGCAGCTCCGGGGAAAACTATGGCTACACCTTC. It is translated as CASSSGENYGYTF.

The rearrangement joins TRBV28 to TRBJ2-7; 9 bases align to TRBD2. Per the germline V gene, CDR1 is MDHEN and CDR2 is SYDVKM. V lost 0 bases to trimming and J lost 3 bases; unmatched junction nucleotides: 3. CDR3 length equals 15 residues. Here the CDR3 reads CASSLWAGGNYEQYF. The CDR3 DNA sequence: TGTGCCAGCAGTTTATGGGCGGGAGGGAACTACGAGCAGTACTTC.

The chain joins TRBV5-1 to TRBJ1-2; D is unresolved. CDR1 is SGHRS, CDR2 YFSETQ, per germline. Trimming took 5 bases from V and 0 from J, leaving 8 bases between them. This CDR3 comprises 13 residues. In DNA, the CDR3 is TGCGCCAGCAGGAGGGAGACTAACTATGGCTACACCTTC. Encoded protein: CASRRETNYGYTF.

This chain links TRBV6-5 with TRBJ1-1; 8 positions agree with TRBD1. CDR1 is MNHEY and CDR2 is SVGAGI in the germline V gene. The CDR3 covers 13 residues. The J segment lost 4 bases and the V segment lost 7 bases, leaving 5 bases of the junction unmatched. The DNA for the CDR3 is TGTGCCAGCACCTGGGACAGGTTCACTGAAGCTTTCTTT. This gives the protein CASTWDRFTEAFF.

This sequence joins TRBV6-5 and TRBJ2-7; 9 bases map to TRBD2. V lost 6 bases, J lost 3 bases, and 9 bases stayed unmatched. The germline CDR1 and CDR2 sequences are MNHEY and SVGAGI. The CDR3 length is 15 residues. CDR3 coding DNA: TGTGCCAGCAGACTTTTAGCGGGAGCGCACTACGAGCAGTACTTC. This sequence encodes CASRLLAGAHYEQYF.